The 16 T cell receptor beta chains below all came from one sample that was sequenced in a study of T cells in Graves' hyperthyroidism and ophthalmopathy. What was amplified from RNA transcripts were TCR beta CDR3 regions. Researchers ran a first-round RT-PCR on the TCR CDR3 using the HTBI primer set. TCRdb fed the multiplex PCR reads into MiXCR, producing one record per CDR3 protein. The profile shows approximately 270,000 distinct CDR3 sequences, roughly 14% of them singletons. Sequencing used blood. Receptor source: a woman between 40 and 55 years old with Graves' hyperthyroidism that later progressed to Graves' ophthalmopathy.

This clonotype was detected ten times or more. V gene TRBV15 combines with J gene TRBJ1-6; tentative D call: TRBD1 (5 bases). V lost 8 bases, J lost 5 bases, and 16 bases lay in between. The CDR3 spans 15 residues. In germline, CDR1 is LNHNV, CDR2 YYDKDF (reference sequence). This CDR3 is CATRGDLKDNSPLHF. CDR3 DNA sequence: TGTGCCACCCGGGGGGACCTAAAGGATAATTCACCCCTCCACTTT.

This clonotype appeared many times. One base away lies a much larger clone, so this may be a sequencing read error. CDR3 nucleotides: TGTGCCAGCAGTTTAAGTGAAAAACTGTTTTTT. Amino acid sequence: CASSLSEKLFF. The V and J genes are TRBV12-3 or TRBV12-4 and TRBJ1-4; D call uncertain. CDR3 length equals 11 residues. The V gene lost 2 bases and the J gene lost 7 bases, with 2 bases spanning the gap.

The table lists this clonotype with many counts. The genes are TRBV28 and TRBJ2-3; 10 bases are shared with TRBD2. J was trimmed by 4 bases and V by 7 bases; bases with no gene match: 11. The germline gives CDR1 MDHEN, CDR2 SYDVKM. The CDR3 is 16 residues long. DNA of the CDR3: TGTGCCAGCACCCTCATGAGACTAGCGGGTTCAGATACGCAGTATTTT. Translation: CASTLMRLAGSDTQYF. The whole variable domain, filled in from reference TRBV28 and TRBJ2-3, reads DVKVTQSSRYLVKRTGEKVFLECVQDMDHENMFWYRQDPGLGLRLIYFSYDVKMKEKGDIPEGYSVSREKKERFSLILESASTNQTSMYLCASTLMRLAGSDTQYFGPGTRLTVL.

The V gene is TRBV3-1, the J gene TRBJ1-1; 9 positions match TRBD1. CDR1 is LGHDT and CDR2 is YNNKEL in the germline V gene (reference sequence). The CDR3 spans 17 residues. V gave up 1 base and J gave up 3 bases; unmatched junction bases: 9. The DNA of the CDR3 is TGTGCCAGCAGCCAAGCCCTAGGACAGGGGAGTGACACTGAAGCTTTCTTT. Protein product: CASSQALGQGSDTEAFF.

This clonotype was detected many times. This chain joins TRBV7-3 and TRBJ2-3, with TRBD1 matching over 8 bases. Germline CDR1 and CDR2: SGHTA and FQGTGA. The CDR3 runs to 16 residues. Trimming took 5 bases from V and 6 from J; bases not matched to a gene: 13. The CDR3 DNA sequence: TGTGCCAGCAGCCTAGCCGGGACAGGAACGGCGGATACGCAGTATTTT. It encodes CASSLAGTGTADTQYF. The whole variable domain, filled in from reference TRBV7-3 and TRBJ2-3, reads GAGVSQTPSNKVTEKGKYVELRCDPISGHTALYWYRQSLGQGPEFLIYFQGTGAADDSGLPNDRFFAVRPEGSVSTLKIQRTERGDSAVYLCASSLAGTGTADTQYFGPGTRLTVL.

This clonotype was counted at least ten times. The chain is built from TRBV28 and TRBJ1-5; D may be TRBD1 (5 bases). This CDR3 region has 14 residues. Germline V gene sequence: CDR1 MDHEN, CDR2 SYDVKM. With 7 bases removed from V and 2 bases from J, the gap between germline ends came to 12 bases. CDR3 coding DNA: TGTGCCAGCACGCTAAGGGGAGGCAATCAGCCCCAGCATTTT. Its translation: CASTLRGGNQPQHF.

Many counts were recorded for this clonotype. The chain recombines TRBV27 with TRBJ1-4, with D maybe TRBD1 (5 bases). The V gene lost 6 bases and the J gene lost 0 bases, with 14 bases spanning the gap. CDR1 MNHEY and CDR2 SMNVEV come from the germline V gene (reference sequence). This CDR3 comprises 16 residues. The CDR3 DNA follows: TGTGCCAGCAGACGGGGGGGGATCGCAACTAATGAAAAACTGTTTTTT. This codes for CASRRGGIATNEKLFF. Drawing the rest from reference TRBV27 and TRBJ1-4, the complete variable domain is EAQVTQNPRYLITVTGKKLTVTCSQNMNHEYMSWYRQDPGLGLRQIYYSMNVEVTDKGDVPEGYKVSRKEKRNFPLILESPSPNQTSLYFCASRRGGIATNEKLFFGSGTQLSVL.

This clonotype was seen repeatedly, ten times or more. The chain recombines TRBV20-1 with TRBJ2-3; 10 bases agree with TRBD2. There are 15 residues in the CDR3. CDR1 is DFQATT and CDR2 is SNEGSKA in the germline V gene (reference sequence). J was trimmed by 3 bases and V by 1 base; bases with no gene match: 4. This CDR3 reads CSARGNSGRTDTQYF. The CDR3 DNA follows: TGCAGTGCTAGAGGAAATAGCGGGAGGACAGATACGCAGTATTTT.

The table lists this clonotype with a few counts. The J gene is TRBJ2-2, the V gene TRBV20-1; 8 nucleotides align to TRBD1. CDR1 and CDR2 (germline): DFQATT, SNEGSKA (reference sequence). J was trimmed by 1 base and V by 7 bases; bases with no gene match: 8. The CDR3 is 15 amino acids. The CDR3 protein is CSVPGTGGNTGELFF. CDR3 nucleotides: TGCAGTGTTCCTGGGACAGGAGGGAACACCGGGGAGCTGTTTTTT.

The gene calls are TRBV6-1 and TRBJ1-1; D not certain. V shed 8 bases and J shed 0 bases, with 10 bases lying between them. From germline, CDR1 is MNHNS and CDR2 SASEGT. The CDR3 covers 13 residues. The CDR3: CASGGVVNTEAFF. CDR3 coding DNA: TGTGCCAGCGGCGGTGTGGTGAACACTGAAGCTTTCTTT.

On this clonotype: A read error may be the cause here, since a much bigger clone is one base away. The chain joins TRBV4-2 to TRBJ1-1; D gene uncertain. Germline V gives CDR1 LGHNA, CDR2 YNFKEQ. This CDR3 region has 15 residues. CDR3: CGSSRYGISRIEAFF. CDR3 sequence (DNA): TGTGGCAGCAGCCGGTATGGGATTAGCCGGATTGAAGCTTTCTTT.

The table lists this clonotype with many counts. This sequence joins TRBV6-1 and TRBJ1-1; 10 bases map to TRBD1. The CDR3 sequence is 14 residues long. J was trimmed by 5 bases and V by 4 bases; bases with no gene match: 4. Germline V gives CDR1 MNHNS, CDR2 SASEGT. The CDR3 nucleotides are TGTGCCAGCAGTGGGTGGACAGGGGGAACTGAAGCTTTCTTT. This gives the protein CASSGWTGGTEAFF.

Many counts were recorded for this clonotype. The chain couples TRBV27 to TRBJ1-6; D gene unclear. Trimming took 4 bases from V and 3 from J, leaving 1 base between them. Germline values: CDR1 MNHEY, CDR2 SMNVEV (reference sequence). The CDR3 spans 12 residues. The CDR3 nucleotides are TGTGCCAGCAGTTACTATAATTCACCCCTCCACTTT. It translates to CASSYYNSPLHF.

Many counts were recorded for this clonotype. The rearrangement uses TRBV7-9 and TRBJ2-7, with 11 positions matching TRBD2. Germline trimming cut 5 bases from V and 5 bases from J; bases unmatched to any gene: 8. Germline V gene lookup returns CDR1 SEHNR and CDR2 FQNEAQ (reference sequence). This CDR3 comprises 15 residues. Here the CDR3 reads CASSIFSGRVHEQYF. CDR3 nucleotides: TGTGCCAGCAGCATTTTTAGCGGGAGGGTCCACGAGCAGTACTTC.

This clonotype was seen many times. V gene TRBV7-9 combines with J gene TRBJ1-5; 8 nucleotides agree with TRBD1. The V gene's germline CDR1 is SEHNR and CDR2 FQNEAQ (reference sequence). Trimming took 1 base from V and 4 from J; bases not matched to a gene: 3. CDR3 size: 15 residues. CDR3 nucleotide sequence: TGTGCCAGCAGCTTAGGGACAGGGCTTAATCAGCCCCAGCATTTT. It codes for CASSLGTGLNQPQHF.

This clonotype was detected ten times or more. This chain connects TRBV12-3 or TRBV12-4 to TRBJ2-5; weak D call: TRBD2 (6 bases). The CDR3 length is 17 residues. Deletions cut 6 bases from V and 2 bases from J, with 22 bases between. CDR3 in amino acids: CASSQGSRRAFQETQYF. The CDR3 nucleotides are TGTGCCAGCAGCCAAGGAAGTAGGAGGGCCTTTCAAGAGACCCAGTACTTC.